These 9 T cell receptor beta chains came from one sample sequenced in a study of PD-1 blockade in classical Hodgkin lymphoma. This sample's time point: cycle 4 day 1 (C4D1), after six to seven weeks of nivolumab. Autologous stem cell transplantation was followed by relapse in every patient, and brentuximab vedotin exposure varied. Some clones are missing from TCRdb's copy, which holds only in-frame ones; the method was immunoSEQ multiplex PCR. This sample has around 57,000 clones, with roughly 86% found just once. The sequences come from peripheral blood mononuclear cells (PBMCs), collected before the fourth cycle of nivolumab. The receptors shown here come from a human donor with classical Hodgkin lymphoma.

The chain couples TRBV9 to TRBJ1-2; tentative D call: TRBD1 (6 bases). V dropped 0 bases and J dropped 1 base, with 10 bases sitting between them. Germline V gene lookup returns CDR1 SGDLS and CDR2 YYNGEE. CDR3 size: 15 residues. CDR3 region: CASSVDRDFNYGYTF. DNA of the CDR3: TGTGCCAGCAGCGTAGACAGGGATTTTAACTATGGCTACACCTTC.

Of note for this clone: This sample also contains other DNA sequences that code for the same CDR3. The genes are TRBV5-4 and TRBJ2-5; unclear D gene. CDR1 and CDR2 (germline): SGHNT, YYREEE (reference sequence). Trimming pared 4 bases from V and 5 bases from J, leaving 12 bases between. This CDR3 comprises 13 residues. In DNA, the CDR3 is TGTGCCAGCAGCCGCGCGTCCCAGGAGACCCAGTACTTC. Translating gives CASSRASQETQYF.

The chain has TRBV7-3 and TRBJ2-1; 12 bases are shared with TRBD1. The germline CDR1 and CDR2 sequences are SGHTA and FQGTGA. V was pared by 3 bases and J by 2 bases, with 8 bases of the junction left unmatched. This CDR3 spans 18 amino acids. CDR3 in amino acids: CASSFSGTGGLTYNEQFF. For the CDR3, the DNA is TGTGCCAGCAGCTTCTCTGGGACAGGGGGCCTAACCTACAATGAGCAGTTCTTC.

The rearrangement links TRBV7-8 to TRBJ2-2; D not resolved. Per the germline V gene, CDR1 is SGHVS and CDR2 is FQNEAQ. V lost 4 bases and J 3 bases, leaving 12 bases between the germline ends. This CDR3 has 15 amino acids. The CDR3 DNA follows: TGTGCCAGCAGCTCCTTGGACGGGTACACCGGGGAGCTGTTTTTT. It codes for CASSSLDGYTGELFF.

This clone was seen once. In nucleotides, the CDR3 is TGTGCCAGCAGCTTAGTCCCCCCCAGCCCGGAAGACTATGGCTACACCTTC. Translating gives CASSLVPPSPEDYGYTF. The rearrangement joins TRBV7-6 to TRBJ1-2; no definite D call. V was pared by 1 base and J by 3 bases, with 18 bases between. This CDR3 comprises 17 residues. CDR1 and CDR2 from the germline V gene are SGHVS and FNYEAQ.

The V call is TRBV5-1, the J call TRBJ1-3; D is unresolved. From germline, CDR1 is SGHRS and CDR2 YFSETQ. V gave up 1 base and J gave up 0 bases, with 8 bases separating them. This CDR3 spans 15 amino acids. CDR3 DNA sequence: TGCGCCAGCAGCTTGACAGTCGACTCTGGAAACACCATATATTTT. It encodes CASSLTVDSGNTIYF.

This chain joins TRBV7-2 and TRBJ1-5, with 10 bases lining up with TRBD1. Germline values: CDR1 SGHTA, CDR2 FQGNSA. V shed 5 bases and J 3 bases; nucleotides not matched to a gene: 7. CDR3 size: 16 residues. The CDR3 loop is CASSAAGTGDNQPQHF. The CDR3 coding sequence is TGTGCCAGCAGCGCCGCCGGGACAGGGGACAATCAGCCCCAGCATTTT.

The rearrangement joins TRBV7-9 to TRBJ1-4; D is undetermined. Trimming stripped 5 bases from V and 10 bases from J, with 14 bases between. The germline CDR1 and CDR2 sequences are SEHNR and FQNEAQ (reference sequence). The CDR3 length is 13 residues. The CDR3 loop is CASSPGAAGKLFF. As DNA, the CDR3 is TGTGCCAGCAGCCCCGGAGCAGCTGGAAAACTGTTTTTT.

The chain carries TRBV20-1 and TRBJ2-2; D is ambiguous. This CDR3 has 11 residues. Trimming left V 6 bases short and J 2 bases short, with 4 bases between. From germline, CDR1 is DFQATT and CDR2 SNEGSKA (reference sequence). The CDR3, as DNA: TGCAGTGCGGCTAACACCGGGGAGCTGTTTTTT. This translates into CSAANTGELFF.